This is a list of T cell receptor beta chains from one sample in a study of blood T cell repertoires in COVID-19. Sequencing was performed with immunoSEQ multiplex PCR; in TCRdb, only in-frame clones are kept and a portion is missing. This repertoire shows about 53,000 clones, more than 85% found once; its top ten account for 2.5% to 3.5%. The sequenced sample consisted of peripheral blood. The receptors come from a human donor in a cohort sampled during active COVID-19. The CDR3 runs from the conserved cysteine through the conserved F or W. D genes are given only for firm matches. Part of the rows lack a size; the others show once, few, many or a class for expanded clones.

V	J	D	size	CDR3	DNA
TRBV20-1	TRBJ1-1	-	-	CSASSEAEAFF	TGCAGTGCTAGTTCGGAGGCTGAAGCTTTCTTT
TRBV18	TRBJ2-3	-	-	CASSTTGDTQYF	TGTGCCAGCTCAACTACAGGGGATACGCAGTATTTT
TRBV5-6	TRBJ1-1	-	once	CASSDWKREAFF	TGTGCCAGCAGCGACTGGAAGAGAGAAGCTTTCTTT
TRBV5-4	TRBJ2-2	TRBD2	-	CASSRLAGGNTGELFF	TGTGCCAGCAGCCGACTAGCGGGGGGGAACACCGGGGAGCTGTTTTTT
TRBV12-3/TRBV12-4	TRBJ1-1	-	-	CASSNRRDTEAFF	TGTGCCAGCTCAAACCGGAGGGACACTGAAGCTTTCTTT
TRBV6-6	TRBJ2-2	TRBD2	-	CASKPRGDTGELFF	TGTGCCAGCAAACCACGGGGGGACACCGGGGAGCTGTTTTTT
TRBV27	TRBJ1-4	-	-	CASSFRSRSNEKLFF	TGTGCCAGCAGTTTCCGGTCTCGTTCTAATGAAAAACTGTTTTTT
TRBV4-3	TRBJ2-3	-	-	CASSQDLGRPDTQYF	TGCGCCAGCAGCCAAGATCTTGGGAGACCAGATACGCAGTATTTT
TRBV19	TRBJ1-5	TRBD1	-	CASTGGGKGNQPQHF	TGTGCCTCCACCGGAGGGGGCAAGGGCAATCAGCCCCAGCATTTT
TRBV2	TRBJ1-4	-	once	CASTRATNEKLFF	TGTGCCAGCACCCGGGCAACTAATGAAAAACTGTTTTTT